The 9 T cell receptor beta chains below all came from one sample that was sequenced in a study of immune heterogeneity within non-small cell lung tumors. Multiplex PCR employing 32 V and 13 J primers generated amplicons of the TCR beta CDR3. TCRdb re-called the multiplex PCR reads with MiXCR, one entry per CDR3 protein. The sample has 9,000 to 13,000 distinct CDR3 sequences, approximately 20% seen once; the top ten hold more than 3%. Template was bulk tumor genomic DNA, 550 to 650 ng per sample. Multiple biopsies spaced far apart were taken from each primary tumor during surgery. With untreated, newly diagnosed non-small cell lung cancer, the patients went on to undergo curative surgery. The specimen sequenced was lung tumor tissue. The receptors here all came from a man aged 55 to 70 with non-small cell lung cancer.

The genes are TRBV7-3 and TRBJ2-1; D is unresolved. This CDR3 contains 15 residues. Germline CDR1 is SGHTA and CDR2 is FQGTGA. Trimming cost V 9 bases and J 6 bases, with 21 bases left between them. CDR3 residues: CARVPPLRPCNEQFF. In nucleotides, the CDR3 is TGTGCCAGAGTACCACCCCTAAGGCCCTGCAATGAGCAGTTCTTC.

This clonotype is judged medium-sized (0.01 to 0.1%). In DNA form, the CDR3 reads TGTGCCAGCAGTTACTTCGGGACTAGCGGGATCGACGAGCAGTACTTC. It yields the protein CASSYFGTSGIDEQYF. The gene calls are TRBV6-1 and TRBJ2-7, with 13 bases aligning to TRBD2. The CDR3 is 16 residues long. V dropped 5 bases and J dropped 5; count of bases not matched to a gene: 9. Germline CDR1 MNHNS, CDR2 SASEGT.

This clonotype has at least ten counts. The chain recombines TRBV6-4 with TRBJ2-7; possible D gene TRBD2, 5 bases. Germline CDR1 is MRHNA and CDR2 is SNTAGT. The CDR3 is 13 amino acids. Trimming took 3 bases from V and 5 from J, leaving 11 bases between them. CDR3 nucleotides: TGTGCCAGCAGTGAGCTGCCGGGGAACGAGCAGTACTTC. Protein product: CASSELPGNEQYF.

This clonotype was seen a handful of times. The chain recombines TRBV28 with TRBJ1-4, with D perhaps matching TRBD1 (6 bases). V lost 2 bases to trimming and J lost 8 bases, with 15 bases between them. Germline CDR1 MDHEN, CDR2 SYDVKM. CDR3 size: 15 residues. Here the CDR3 DNA reads TGTGCCAGCAGTTTAAGGGGGGCGGTGAGGGAAAAACTGTTTTTT. This encodes CASSLRGAVREKLFF.

A few counts support this clonotype. The V gene is TRBV29-1, the J gene TRBJ2-5, with TRBD2 matching over 8 bases. In germline, CDR1 is SQVTM, CDR2 ANQGSEA. CDR3 length equals 14 residues. J gave up 1 base and V 6 bases, and 7 bases lay outside the gene matches. The CDR3 DNA is TGCAGCGTCAGACCCGGGGGGGGCCAAGAGACCCAGTACTTC. Translation: CSVRPGGGQETQYF. The full variable domain, rest sourced from reference TRBV29-1 and TRBJ2-5, is SAVISQKPSRDICQRGTSLTIQCQVDSQVTMMFWYRQQPGQSLTLIATANQGSEATYESGFVIDKFPISRPNLTFSTLTVSNMSPEDSSIYLCSVRPGGGQETQYFGPGTRLLVL.

About this clonotype itself: Since a much larger clone is just one base distant, this may be a read error. The chain links TRBV5-1 to TRBJ1-2; D remains ambiguous. The CDR3 runs to 15 residues. CDR1 is SGHRS, CDR2 YFSETQ, per germline. CDR3 DNA: TGCGCCAGCAGCTTGGAGGTTGAAATGGACTATGGCCACACCTTC. This encodes CASSLEVEMDYGHTF.

This clonotype is medium-sized by share. V and J are TRBV12-3 or TRBV12-4 and TRBJ1-2; unclear D gene. CDR3 length equals 13 residues. Between the trimmed V and J ends, which lost 3 bases and 4 bases, there was a span of 9 bases. The DNA for the CDR3 is TGTGCCAGCAGTTTGGTCCCGTCCTATGGCTACACCTTC. This codes for CASSLVPSYGYTF.

By its share, this clonotype is medium-sized. The chain joins TRBV28 to TRBJ1-4; D perhaps matches TRBD1 (6 bases). V was clipped by 3 bases and J by 7 bases, with 15 bases between them. From germline, CDR1 is MDHEN and CDR2 SYDVKM. The CDR3 extends over 15 amino acids. The CDR3 sequence: CASSFGGAFIEKLFF. DNA of the CDR3: TGTGCCAGCAGTTTTGGGGGGGCTTTTATTGAAAAACTGTTTTTT.

This clonotype was detected a few times. The V gene is TRBV20-1, the J gene TRBJ2-1; 9 bases fit TRBD2. Germline CDR1 is DFQATT and CDR2 is SNEGSKA (reference sequence). The length of the CDR3 is 14 residues. V lost 3 bases, J lost 4 bases, and 4 bases stayed unmatched. The CDR3 sequence: CSARGTSRYNEQFF. CDR3 nucleotide sequence: TGCAGTGCTAGGGGGACTAGCAGATACAATGAGCAGTTCTTC.